The present TCR beta chain was sequenced within a study of T cells after yellow fever vaccination. Whole-study findings and limits: Weaker, the secondary response peaked sooner, at day 5 versus 15. The appearance of a small share of clonotypes in both CD4 and CD8 compartments was observed.

This CDR3 has 15 amino acids. Germline V gene data show CDR1 as SGDLS and CDR2 as YYNGEE. J lost 0 bases, V lost 5 bases, and 7 bases had no gene match. A single record per CDR3 protein comes from TCRdb applying MiXCR to the 5' RACE reads. The sample lists some 300,000 distinct CDR3 sequences; approximately 12% were seen once. This clonotype was detected only a few times. Its antigen remains unidentified. The receptor was isolated from a man between 18 and 35 years old who received the YFV17D yellow fever vaccine. Source: CD4+ T cells sorted from PBMCs, taken 45 days after the yellow fever booster vaccination. The chain uses TRBV9 and TRBJ1-2; the match to TRBD1 covers 7 bases. Here the CDR3 DNA reads TGTGCCAGCAGTCGCACAGGGGACGCTAACTATGGCTACACCTTC. Amino acid sequence: CASSRTGDANYGYTF.